This section outlines one TCR beta chain sequence together with its context. Its antigen is currently unknown. These data belong to a study of Ad26.COV2.S vaccination and SARS-CoV-2 variants. The overall study: The study gave Ad26.COV2.S intramuscularly, once or twice 56 days apart. Broader study findings: There was reportedly substantial breadth in spike-specific CD8+ and CD4+ T cell responses after vaccination. In TCR breadth and depth analyses, total T cell responses may have been underestimated.

The protocol was immunoSEQ multiplex PCR, while the TCRdb copy is restricted to in-frame clones and leaves out a portion. The top ten clones hold 3.6% of a sample with approximately 410,000 clones, around 87% of them seen once. The sample's treatment: around 19 received Ad26.COV2.S at low or high dose, single or two shots; roughly 5 received placebo; per-sample allocation not given. Repertoires come from day 63 after the first vaccine or placebo injection. V lost 4 bases and J lost 8; bases outside the gene matches: 4. The V gene's germline CDR1 is GTSNPN and CDR2 SVGIG (reference sequence). This CDR3 has 11 residues.

This sample comprised peripheral blood, obtained in a trial of Ad26.COV2.S vaccine versus placebo. This chain joins TRBV30 and TRBJ1-1; 7 positions match TRBD1. This TCR derives from a person aged 18-65 years who received the Ad26.COV2.S COVID-19 vaccine or a placebo. The CDR3: CAWTSGQEAFF. Written as DNA, the CDR3 is TGTGCCTGGACCTCGGGACAGGAAGCTTTCTTT. Full variable domain (rest looked up from reference TRBV30 and TRBJ1-1): SQTIHQWPATLVQPVGSPLSLECTVEGTSNPNLYWYRQAAGRGLQLLFYSVGIGQISSEVPQNLSASRPQDRQFILSSKKLLLSDSGFYLCAWTSGQEAFFGQGTRLTVV.